The next 14 T cell receptor beta chains were all read from a single sample in a study of T cell responses to AZD1222 COVID-19 vaccine. The method was immunoSEQ multiplex PCR; TCRdb's version includes in-frame clones alone and lacks a portion of them. This sample yields 120,000 or so clones, of which about nine tenths are seen a single time; 6% to 9% belongs to the top ten. The sequenced sample was peripheral blood, obtained on day 0 of AZD1222 vaccination. Every receptor here comes from an adult in good health.

This CDR3 reads CSVELTGGNTEAFF. The CDR3 nucleotides read TGCAGCGTTGAACTTACAGGGGGGAACACTGAAGCTTTCTTT. The chain couples TRBV29-1 to TRBJ1-1; TRBD1 aligns across 8 bases. Losses at the gene ends were 2 bases for V and 1 base for J; bases not matched to a gene: 3. Germline V lookup: CDR1 SQVTM, CDR2 ANQGSEA. This CDR3 comprises 14 residues.

This CDR3 reads CASSLGAGSEKLFF. The CDR3 DNA reads TGTGCCAGCAGCTTAGGGGCAGGGTCAGAAAAACTGTTTTTT. J is TRBJ1-4 and V is TRBV7-2; possible D gene TRBD1, 5 bases. The CDR3 is made up of 14 amino acids. Trimming took off 1 base at V and 8 bases at J, with 11 bases between the two ends. Germline V lookup: CDR1 SGHTA, CDR2 FQGNSA.

The chain uses TRBV11-2 and TRBJ2-7; perhaps TRBD2 as D (6 bases). The germline V gene encodes CDR1 SGHAT and CDR2 FQNNGV. The germline V and J ends were trimmed by 3 bases and 6 bases, with 15 bases remaining between them. The CDR3 totals 14 residues. The CDR3 DNA sequence: TGTGCCAGCAGCTTGACGGGGGTTAACGGCGAGCAGTACTTC. The encoded protein is CASSLTGVNGEQYF.

Regarding this clone: Other nucleotide sequences from this sample produce the same CDR3. The genes are TRBV28 and TRBJ1-5; D is perhaps TRBD1 (6 bases). V was pared by 2 bases and J by 2 bases, with 10 bases between. The CDR3 is 15 residues long. Germline values: CDR1 MDHEN, CDR2 SYDVKM. CDR3 DNA sequence: TGTGCCAGCAGTTTAGGGGGCGCGGGCAATCAGCCCCAGCATTTT. This codes for CASSLGGAGNQPQHF.

This chain uses TRBV27 with TRBJ1-3, with 7 bases that match TRBD1. This CDR3 is 14 amino acids long. Trimming at V came to 8 bases and at J to 0 bases, leaving 4 bases not matched to a gene. CDR1 MNHEY and CDR2 SMNVEV come from the germline V gene (reference sequence). CDR3: CASADRASGNTIYF. The CDR3 DNA reads TGTGCCAGCGCAGACAGGGCCTCTGGAAACACCATATATTTT.

The chain is built from TRBV29-1 and TRBJ1-4; D unresolved. The CDR3 extends over 12 amino acids. The germline V and J ends were trimmed by 6 bases and 3 bases, with 8 bases remaining between them. Germline assignment: CDR1 SQVTM and CDR2 ANQGSEA. CDR3 residues: CSVGRPNEKLFF. CDR3 bases: TGCAGCGTAGGACGGCCTAATGAAAAACTGTTTTTT. The complete variable domain, with remaining parts taken from reference TRBV29-1 and TRBJ1-4, reads SAVISQKPSRDICQRGTSLTIQCQVDSQVTMMFWYRQQPGQSLTLIATANQGSEATYESGFVIDKFPISRPNLTFSTLTVSNMSPEDSSIYLCSVGRPNEKLFFGSGTQLSVL.

This chain connects TRBV25-1 to TRBJ2-7; the D is unclear. The length of the CDR3 is 11 residues. CDR1 is MGHDK and CDR2 is SYGVNS in the germline V gene. V was pared by 4 bases and J by 3 bases, with 4 bases between. The CDR3 protein is CASSVSYEQYF. The DNA for the CDR3 is TGTGCCAGCAGTGTGAGCTACGAGCAGTACTTC.

The chain is built from TRBV15 and TRBJ2-1, with D perhaps TRBD2 (6 bases). The CDR3 length is 14 residues. Trimming removed 8 bases from V and 4 bases from J, with 15 bases in between. Germline CDR1 is LNHNV and CDR2 is YYDKDF (reference sequence). In DNA, the CDR3 is TGTGCCACCGGGGACTCGGGACCATACAATGAGCAGTTCTTC. Protein: CATGDSGPYNEQFF.

This rearrangement joins TRBV27 to TRBJ1-1, with TRBD1 as a possible D gene (5 bases). Germline V gene data show CDR1 as MNHEY and CDR2 as SMNVEV (reference sequence). V was clipped by 2 bases and J by 4 bases, with 8 bases between them. This CDR3 is 13 amino acids long. The CDR3 region is CASSLTGGTEAFF. In nucleotides, the CDR3 is TGTGCCAGCAGTTTAACCGGGGGCACTGAAGCTTTCTTT.

This clone was detected only once. CDR3 DNA sequence: TGTGCCAGCAGTTCCCTGATAGAAGGGCAGTTCTTC. Its translation is CASSSLIEGQFF. This rearrangement joins TRBV28 to TRBJ2-1, with D uncertain. In germline, CDR1 is MDHEN, CDR2 SYDVKM. The CDR3 sequence is 12 residues long. V was trimmed by 4 bases and J by 12 bases, leaving 13 bases between them.

This chain uses TRBV7-9 with TRBJ2-1, with 14 bases lining up with TRBD2. CDR1 SEHNR and CDR2 FQNEAQ come from the germline V gene (reference sequence). The CDR3 covers 18 residues. V lost 0 bases, J lost 7 bases, and 8 bases stayed unmatched. As DNA, the CDR3 is TGTGCCAGCAGCTTAGCGCGCCGACTAGCGGGAGGGCCGAATGAGCAGTTCTTC. Translating it yields CASSLARRLAGGPNEQFF.

The chain joins TRBV7-2 to TRBJ1-1; perhaps TRBD1 as D (5 bases). The CDR3 is 13 amino acids. Trimming stripped 5 bases from V and 3 bases from J, with 10 bases between. Germline V lookup: CDR1 SGHTA, CDR2 FQGNSA. The CDR3 DNA reads TGTGCCAGCAGCGGTGACAGATACACTGAAGCTTTCTTT. Its translation is CASSGDRYTEAFF.

This rearrangement joins TRBV5-1 to TRBJ1-6; the D gene is possibly TRBD1 (5 bases). Germline values: CDR1 SGHRS, CDR2 YFSETQ. The CDR3 extends over 15 amino acids. V lost 4 bases, J lost 7 bases, and 15 bases lay in between. The CDR3, as DNA: TGCGCCAGCAGCCTACGCCGGGGCTCGAATTCACCCCTCCACTTT. Encoded protein: CASSLRRGSNSPLHF.

The chain uses TRBV6-2 or TRBV6-3 and TRBJ2-7; D possibly corresponds to TRBD2 (5 bases). Trimming took off 4 bases at V and 3 bases at J, with 10 bases between the two ends. In germline, CDR1 is MNHEY, CDR2 SVGEGT. The CDR3 loop spans 13 amino acids. The CDR3 DNA reads as TGTGCCAGCAGTTCGGTCGGGGTCTACGAGCAGTACTTC. The encoded protein is CASSSVGVYEQYF.